The sequence of this T cell receptor beta chain was determined in a study of Tregs in tolerant kidney transplant recipients. The CDR3 contains 14 residues. V was clipped by 4 bases and J by 3 bases, with 13 bases between them. The germline gives CDR1 SGHRS, CDR2 YFSETQ. Assay used: immunoSEQ multiplex PCR; TCRdb lists only in-frame clones, some missing. The profile shows about 240,000 clones, around 81% of them singletons. The chain recombines TRBV5-1 with TRBJ2-5; D might be TRBD2 (6 bases). The receptor's source is a human donor in good health. The sequenced material came from CD4+ T cells from blood. CDR3 DNA: TGCGCCAGCAGCGGGGTCGGCGGGGAAGAGACCCAGTACTTC. It encodes CASSGVGGEETQYF.